Detailed here is one TCR beta chain. This sample is part of a study of blood T cell repertoires in COVID-19. V was clipped by 2 bases and J by 2 bases, with 13 bases between them. CDR1 and CDR2 from the germline V gene are ENHRY and SYGVKD. The CDR3 sequence is 15 residues long. This study enrolled people aged about 18 to 100 from around 25 US geographic areas. Cohort placement rested on clinical history that participants reported themselves. Generated by immunoSEQ multiplex PCR, the TCRdb table keeps only in-frame clones and is missing some. Here the sample spans about 240,000 clones, around 89% being singletons.

This chain connects TRBV10-3 to TRBJ2-7; TRBD2 might be the D (5 bases). Sequences were obtained from PBMCs or T cells enriched from blood (not recorded which). This receptor was obtained from a man aged 35-49 years who had recovered from COVID-19. In nucleotides, the CDR3 is TGTGCCATCAGTGAGATGTCCCCGGGGACCTACGAGCAGTACTTC. It codes for CAISEMSPGTYEQYF.